What follows are 30 T cell receptor beta chains derived from one specimen sequenced in a study of control samples from healthy donors and cancer patients. Generated by immunoSEQ multiplex PCR, the TCRdb table keeps only in-frame clones and is missing some. Here the sample spans 100,000 to 150,000 clones, more than 80% being singletons. Sequenced: blood. All receptors come from a man younger than 30 in good health.

This clone was picked up one time. The chain recombines TRBV19 with TRBJ1-5; 11 bases are a match to TRBD1. CDR1 and CDR2 (germline): LNHDA, SQIVND (reference sequence). This CDR3 spans 17 amino acids. V lost 10 bases, J lost 3 bases, and 14 bases stayed unmatched. The CDR3 DNA sequence: TGTGCCACCAATGGACAGGGGGCCTTAGAACTCAATCAGCCCCAGCATTTT. It specifies CATNGQGALELNQPQHF.

J is TRBJ2-2 and V is TRBV4-1, with D perhaps TRBD1 (5 bases). The CDR3 has 17 residues. The ends were cut back, 1 base at V and 6 bases at J, with 18 bases in the middle. The germline V gene encodes CDR1 MGHRA and CDR2 YSYEKL. The CDR3 region has the DNA TGCGCCAGCAGCCAAGTGTTTGCGAGACAGTTGCCCGGGGAGCTGTTTTTT. This sequence encodes CASSQVFARQLPGELFF.

This clone was seen just once. The chain combines TRBV29-1 with TRBJ1-1, with D unclear. The germline gives CDR1 SQVTM, CDR2 ANQGSEA. Trimming cost V 0 bases and J 11 bases, with 19 bases left between them. This CDR3 is built from 14 residues. This chain's CDR3 is CSVEDSGRRGWAFF. The CDR3, as DNA: TGCAGCGTTGAAGATAGTGGCAGGCGAGGGTGGGCTTTCTTT.

V gene TRBV4-1 combines with J gene TRBJ2-5; TRBD1 matches 9 bases. Germline CDR1 reads MGHRA; CDR2 reads YSYEKL. With 3 bases clipped from V and 4 bases from J, the junction kept 12 bases outside the gene matches. The CDR3 length is 17 residues. The DNA for the CDR3 is TGCGCCAGCAGCCAGGGTCCCGGGACAGGGTCGGGAGAGACCCAGTACTTC. Protein: CASSQGPGTGSGETQYF.

The CDR3 loop reads CASSSQGAEAFF. CDR3 DNA sequence: TGTGCCAGCAGTTCGCAGGGGGCTGAAGCTTTCTTT. The chain uses TRBV12-3 or TRBV12-4 and TRBJ1-1, with TRBD1 matching 7 bases. The CDR3 totals 12 residues. V shed 4 bases, J shed 6 bases, and the junction held 2 bases outside the gene matches.

The chain recombines TRBV28 with TRBJ2-1; the match to TRBD2 covers 15 bases. This CDR3 has 16 amino acids. Per the germline V gene, CDR1 is MDHEN and CDR2 is SYDVKM. J lost 7 bases, V lost 4 bases, and 5 bases had no gene match. The CDR3 sequence is CASSSPGLAGGNEQFF. CDR3 DNA sequence: TGTGCCAGCAGTTCCCCGGGACTAGCGGGGGGAAATGAGCAGTTCTTC.

J is TRBJ1-1 and V is TRBV30; D is unresolved. V lost 4 bases and J 4 bases, leaving 4 bases between the germline ends. The CDR3 runs to 10 residues. Germline CDR1 is GTSNPN and CDR2 is SVGIG (reference sequence). CDR3 loop: CAWIFTEAFF. The CDR3 nucleotides are TGTGCCTGGATCTTCACTGAAGCTTTCTTT.

The CDR3 DNA follows: TGCGCCAGCAGATCCCGACAGGGGCAAGAGACCCAGTACTTC. It encodes CASRSRQGQETQYF. The rearrangement links TRBV5-1 to TRBJ2-5; TRBD1 aligns across 8 bases. There are 14 residues in the CDR3. Germline lookup yields CDR1 SGHRS and CDR2 YFSETQ. V lost 5 bases and J lost 2; bases outside the gene matches: 5.

The chain combines TRBV27 with TRBJ2-7, with 9 bases matching TRBD2. The CDR3 consists of 16 residues. The J segment lost 0 bases and the V segment lost 7 bases, leaving 10 bases of the junction unmatched. Germline loops: CDR1 MNHEY, CDR2 SMNVEV (reference sequence). This chain's CDR3 is CASTQRRAGGSYEQYF. CDR3 in DNA: TGTGCCAGCACCCAAAGGAGAGCGGGGGGCTCCTACGAGCAGTACTTC.

The chain employs TRBV3-1 (or the pseudogene TRBV3-2) and TRBJ2-3; D gene ambiguous. Germline CDR1 LGHDT, CDR2 YNNKEL (reference sequence). The ends were cut back, 4 bases at V and 2 bases at J, with 4 bases in the middle. The CDR3 spans 12 residues. CDR3 amino acids: CASSPPTDTQYF. As DNA, the CDR3 is TGTGCCAGCAGCCCCCCCACAGATACGCAGTATTTT.

This clone came up once. This sequence joins TRBV9 and TRBJ1-1; D gene unclear. Germline lookup yields CDR1 SGDLS and CDR2 YYNGEE. V lost 1 base, J lost 0 bases, and 4 bases lay in between. CDR3 length: 13 residues. DNA for the CDR3: TGTGCCAGCAGCGTAACCCTGAACACTGAAGCTTTCTTT. Translating it yields CASSVTLNTEAFF.

The table lists this clone with a count of one. The chain recombines TRBV7-6 with TRBJ1-3; no clear D gene. The germline V gene has CDR1 SGHVS and CDR2 FNYEAQ. Deletions cut 5 bases from V and 1 base from J, with 18 bases between. CDR3 length equals 17 residues. The DNA for the CDR3 is TGTGCCAGCAGCGTCGGGTGGGCAGGCCAGTCTGGAAACACCATATATTTT. As protein: CASSVGWAGQSGNTIYF.

The genes are TRBV25-1 and TRBJ2-2; no firm D call. This CDR3 has 12 amino acids. V lost 4 bases to trimming and J lost 4 bases, with 4 bases between them. The germline CDR1 and CDR2 sequences are MGHDK and SYGVNS. As DNA, the CDR3 is TGTGCCAGCAGTGCCAGCACCGGGGAGCTGTTTTTT. Translation: CASSASTGELFF.

The chain recombines TRBV30 with TRBJ1-6, with D unresolved. The CDR3 has 18 residues. Between the trimmed V and J ends, which lost 0 bases and 5 bases, there was a span of 20 bases. CDR1 and CDR2 from the germline V gene are GTSNPN and SVGIG (reference sequence). The CDR3, as DNA: TGTGCCTGGAGTGTGAGAAGGATCTCGTCTAGTGATAATTCACCCCTCCACTTT. Encoded protein: CAWSVRRISSSDNSPLHF.

The table lists this clone with a count of one. V and J are TRBV5-1 and TRBJ2-1, with 8 bases identical to TRBD2. J lost 7 bases, V lost 0 bases, and 9 bases had no gene match. This CDR3 is 16 amino acids long. Germline V lookup: CDR1 SGHRS, CDR2 YFSETQ. The CDR3, as DNA: TGCGCCAGCAGCTTGGCGGCGGGGGGTGGTATAAATGAGCAGTTCTTC. This translates into CASSLAAGGGINEQFF.

The sample holds a few counts of this clone. The chain links TRBV5-6 to TRBJ1-5; 8 positions match TRBD1. This CDR3 is 14 amino acids long. Germline assignment: CDR1 SGHDT and CDR2 YYEEEE. V dropped 3 bases and J dropped 5; count of bases not matched to a gene: 4. The CDR3 sequence is CASSSRTGHQPQHF. CDR3 coding DNA: TGTGCCAGCAGCTCACGGACAGGGCATCAGCCCCAGCATTTT.

This clone has a single count. The chain employs TRBV7-2 and TRBJ1-2, with D possibly TRBD1 on 6 matching bases. The V end was cut by 0 bases, the J end by 4 bases, with 12 bases between. This CDR3 contains 15 residues. Germline V gene data show CDR1 as SGHTA and CDR2 as FQGNSA. The chain's CDR3 is CASSLAGAGTYGYTF. The CDR3, as DNA: TGTGCCAGCAGCTTAGCGGGGGCAGGAACCTATGGCTACACCTTC.

The J gene is TRBJ1-1, the V gene TRBV5-1; D ambiguous. Germline V gene sequence: CDR1 SGHRS, CDR2 YFSETQ. The V end was cut by 3 bases, the J end by 2 bases, with 14 bases between. The CDR3 loop spans 15 amino acids. The CDR3 DNA sequence: TGCGCCAGCAGCTACGACGGGGTCCCTAACACTGAAGCTTTCTTT. It encodes CASSYDGVPNTEAFF. The full variable domain, with the rest looked up from reference TRBV5-1 and TRBJ1-1, is KAGVTQTPRYLIKTRGQQVTLSCSPISGHRSVSWYQQTPGQGLQFLFEYFSETQRNKGNFPGRFSGRQFSNSRSEMNVSTLELGDSALYLCASSYDGVPNTEAFFGQGTRLTVV.

This sequence joins TRBV7-3 and TRBJ2-1, with no clear D. Germline lookup yields CDR1 SGHTA and CDR2 FQGTGA. This CDR3 spans 13 amino acids. Trimming stripped 1 base from V and 4 bases from J, with 5 bases between. The CDR3 DNA follows: TGTGCCAGCAGCTTAAGGGGATACAATGAGCAGTTCTTC. Residues: CASSLRGYNEQFF.

V is TRBV9 and J is TRBJ2-1; 8 bases line up with TRBD2. CDR3 length: 15 amino acids. Germline V gives CDR1 SGDLS, CDR2 YYNGEE. Trimming at V came to 0 bases and at J to 3 bases, leaving 2 bases not matched to a gene. The CDR3 here is CASSVAGGIYNEQFF. The CDR3 bases are TGTGCCAGCAGCGTAGCGGGAGGGATCTACAATGAGCAGTTCTTC.

The J gene is TRBJ1-1, the V gene TRBV5-1; 9 nucleotides agree with TRBD1. V was pared by 4 bases and J by 4 bases, with 8 bases of the junction left unmatched. CDR3 length: 15 amino acids. The germline CDR1 and CDR2 sequences are SGHRS and YFSETQ. In DNA form, the CDR3 reads TGCGCCAGCAGCGAGGGACAGGGAGGATCCACTGAAGCTTTCTTT. Its protein is CASSEGQGGSTEAFF.

The rearrangement joins TRBV7-9 to TRBJ1-4; 11 bases line up with TRBD1. This CDR3 is built from 16 residues. CDR1 SEHNR and CDR2 FQNEAQ come from the germline V gene (reference sequence). After removal of 5 bases from V and 4 bases from J, the junction contained 6 bases not matched to a gene. CDR3 region: CASSKGQGEVNEKLFF. CDR3 in DNA: TGTGCCAGCAGCAAGGGACAGGGGGAGGTTAATGAAAAACTGTTTTTT.

This clone came up once. V and J are TRBV5-1 and TRBJ2-1; 7 nucleotides align to TRBD2. The V and J ends lost 0 bases and 7 bases, in that order; junction bases with no gene match: 4. Germline V gene sequence: CDR1 SGHRS, CDR2 YFSETQ. The CDR3 runs 14 residues. CDR3 nucleotides: TGCGCCAGCAGCTTGGCACGAGCGGGGAATGAGCAGTTCTTC. Protein product: CASSLARAGNEQFF.

The V gene is TRBV9, the J gene TRBJ1-6, with 9 bases identical to TRBD1. The CDR3 is made up of 15 amino acids. The V and J ends lost 3 bases and 7 bases, in that order; junction bases with no gene match: 5. CDR1 is SGDLS, CDR2 YYNGEE, per germline. CDR3 sequence reads: CASSAVGQGNSPLHF. CDR3 coding DNA: TGTGCCAGCAGCGCCGTCGGACAGGGGAATTCACCCCTCCACTTT. Full variable domain (remainder filled in from reference TRBV9 and TRBJ1-6): DSGVTQTPKHLITATGQRVTLRCSPRSGDLSVYWYQQSLDQGLQFLIQYYNGEERAKGNILERFSAQQFPDLHSELNLSSLELGDSALYFCASSAVGQGNSPLHFGNGTRLTVT.

The gene calls are TRBV25-1 and TRBJ2-7, with 11 bases identical to TRBD1. This CDR3 has 15 residues. Looked up from germline, CDR1 is MGHDK and CDR2 is SYGVNS. J was trimmed by 0 bases and V by 5 bases; bases with no gene match: 3. CDR3 DNA sequence: TGTGCCAGCAGTCGGGACAGGGGGAACTCCTACGAGCAGTACTTC. This translates into CASSRDRGNSYEQYF.

Only one count was recorded for this clone. V and J are TRBV10-2 and TRBJ2-7; TRBD2 matches 12 bases. The CDR3 length is 15 residues. Germline V gene lookup returns CDR1 WSHSY and CDR2 SAAADI. Losses at the gene ends were 6 bases for V and 0 bases for J; bases not matched to a gene: 3. CDR3 protein: CASRLGLAGSYEQYF. CDR3 DNA: TGCGCCAGCAGACTGGGACTAGCGGGCTCCTACGAGCAGTACTTC.

As concerns this clone: Relative to the germline gene, one junction end is altered; a read error may explain this. The chain carries TRBV29-1 and TRBJ2-7, with D perhaps TRBD1 or TRBD2 (6 bases each). The CDR3 is made up of 14 amino acids. Per the germline V gene, CDR1 is SQVTM and CDR2 is ANQGSEA. CDR3 nucleotides: TGCAGCGTCGAAGGGGGGCTTGAGGGCGGCGAGCAGTACTTC. Translating it yields CSVEGGLEGGEQYF.

This clone appeared a single time. This rearrangement joins TRBV12-3 or TRBV12-4 to TRBJ2-3, with D unclear. The CDR3 totals 11 residues. V lost 6 bases, J lost 6 bases, and 7 bases lay in between. The CDR3 region is CASSDGDTQYF. Here the CDR3 DNA reads TGTGCCAGCAGCGATGGGGATACGCAGTATTTT.

The rearrangement links TRBV6-5 to TRBJ1-6; the D is unclear. Trimming took off 7 bases at V and 5 bases at J, with 12 bases between the two ends. CDR1 is MNHEY, CDR2 SVGAGI, per germline. There are 14 residues in the CDR3. The CDR3 DNA follows: TGTGCCAGCACTTCGCTTTTGGATAATTCACCCCTCCACTTT. This codes for CASTSLLDNSPLHF.

This sequence joins TRBV5-1 and TRBJ1-2; the D is unclear. Trimming pared 4 bases from V and 0 bases from J, leaving 7 bases between. In germline, CDR1 is SGHRS, CDR2 YFSETQ. The CDR3 is made up of 13 amino acids. The CDR3 region is CASSQTANYGYTF. DNA of the CDR3: TGCGCCAGCAGCCAGACGGCTAACTATGGCTACACCTTC. Variable domain in full (rest from reference TRBV5-1 and TRBJ1-2): KAGVTQTPRYLIKTRGQQVTLSCSPISGHRSVSWYQQTPGQGLQFLFEYFSETQRNKGNFPGRFSGRQFSNSRSEMNVSTLELGDSALYLCASSQTANYGYTFGSGTRLTVV.